Listed below are T cell receptor beta chains from one sample, sequenced in a study of T cells after yellow fever vaccination. TCRdb independently ran MiXCR on the 5' RACE reads; one entry per CDR3 protein. The sample shows 450,000 to 550,000 distinct CDR3 sequences, about a fifth of them seen only once. Sample: PBMCs, taken less than 25 days after the first yellow fever vaccination. The receptors stem from a man between 18 and 29 years old who received the YFV17D yellow fever vaccine. Both conserved end residues are part of each CDR3. D genes are given only for firm matches. Clone sizes are given selectively: once, few, many, or a class where the clone is expanded.

j_call v_call d_call clone_size cdr3_length cdr3_nt cdr3_aa
TRBJ1-1 TRBV6-1 . few 12 TGTGCCAGCACTGGTAGGAACACTGAAGCTTTCTTT CASTGRNTEAFF
TRBJ2-5 TRBV12-3/TRBV12-4 TRBD2 . 18 TGTGCCTTCAGTCCCGGGACTAGCGGGGGGCGGGGGAGAGAGACCCAGTACTTC CAFSPGTSGGRGRETQYF
TRBJ2-3 TRBV7-3 TRBD1 . 19 TGTGCCAGCAGCTTAACCCCCGGGACAGGGACGATGAGCACAGATACGCAGTATTTT CASSLTPGTGTMSTDTQYF
TRBJ1-2 TRBV28 TRBD1 . 13 TGTGCCAGCACTGAGGGGGCGCGGGACGGCTACACCTTC CASTEGARDGYTF
TRBJ2-7 TRBV4-1 . . 15 TGCGCCAGCAGCCAGGAGAAGGGGGGCCTCTACGAGCAGTACTTC CASSQEKGGLYEQYF
TRBJ1-2 TRBV12-3/TRBV12-4 . . 14 TGTGCCAGCAGTCCAACAGGGACTGTTGGAGGCTACACCTTC CASSPTGTVGGYTF
TRBJ1-1 TRBV20-1 . few 14 TGCAGTGCTAGAGATAGGGGTCGGGGCACTGAAGCTTTCTTT CSARDRGRGTEAFF
TRBJ2-1 TRBV6-1 TRBD2 . 19 TGTGCCAGCAACGACCCGGGACTAGCGGGGGGGAGCTCCTACAATGAGCAGTTCTTC CASNDPGLAGGSSYNEQFF
TRBJ2-3 TRBV12-3/TRBV12-4 TRBD2 few 16 TGTGCCAGCAGCCCTCTAGCGGTTCGGGAAACAGATACGCAGTATTTT CASSPLAVRETDTQYF
TRBJ2-1 TRBV9 . . 15 TGTGCCAGCACCACGAGGGGGGCTCCCGGCAATGAGCAGTTCTTC CASTTRGAPGNEQFF